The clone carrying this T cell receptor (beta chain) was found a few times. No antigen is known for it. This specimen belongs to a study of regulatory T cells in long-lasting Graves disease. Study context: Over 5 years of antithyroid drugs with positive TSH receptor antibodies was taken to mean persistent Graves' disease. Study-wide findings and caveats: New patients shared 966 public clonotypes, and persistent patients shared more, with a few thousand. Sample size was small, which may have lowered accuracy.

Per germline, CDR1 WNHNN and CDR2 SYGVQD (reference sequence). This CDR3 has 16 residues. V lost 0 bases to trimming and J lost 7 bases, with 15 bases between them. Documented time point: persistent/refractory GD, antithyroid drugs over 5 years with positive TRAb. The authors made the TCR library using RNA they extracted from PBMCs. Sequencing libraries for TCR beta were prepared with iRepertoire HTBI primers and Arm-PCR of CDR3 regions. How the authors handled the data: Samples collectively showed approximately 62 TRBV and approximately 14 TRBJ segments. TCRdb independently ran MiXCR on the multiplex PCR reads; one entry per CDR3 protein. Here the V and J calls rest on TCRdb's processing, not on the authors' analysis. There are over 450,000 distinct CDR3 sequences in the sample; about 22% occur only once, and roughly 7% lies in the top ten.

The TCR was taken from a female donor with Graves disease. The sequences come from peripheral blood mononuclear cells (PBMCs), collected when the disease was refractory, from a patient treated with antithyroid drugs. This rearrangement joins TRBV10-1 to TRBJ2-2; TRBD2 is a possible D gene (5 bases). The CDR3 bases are TGCGCCAGCAGTGAGTCGAGGCTAGCTACGGTCGGGGAGCTGTTTTTT. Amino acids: CASSESRLATVGELFF.